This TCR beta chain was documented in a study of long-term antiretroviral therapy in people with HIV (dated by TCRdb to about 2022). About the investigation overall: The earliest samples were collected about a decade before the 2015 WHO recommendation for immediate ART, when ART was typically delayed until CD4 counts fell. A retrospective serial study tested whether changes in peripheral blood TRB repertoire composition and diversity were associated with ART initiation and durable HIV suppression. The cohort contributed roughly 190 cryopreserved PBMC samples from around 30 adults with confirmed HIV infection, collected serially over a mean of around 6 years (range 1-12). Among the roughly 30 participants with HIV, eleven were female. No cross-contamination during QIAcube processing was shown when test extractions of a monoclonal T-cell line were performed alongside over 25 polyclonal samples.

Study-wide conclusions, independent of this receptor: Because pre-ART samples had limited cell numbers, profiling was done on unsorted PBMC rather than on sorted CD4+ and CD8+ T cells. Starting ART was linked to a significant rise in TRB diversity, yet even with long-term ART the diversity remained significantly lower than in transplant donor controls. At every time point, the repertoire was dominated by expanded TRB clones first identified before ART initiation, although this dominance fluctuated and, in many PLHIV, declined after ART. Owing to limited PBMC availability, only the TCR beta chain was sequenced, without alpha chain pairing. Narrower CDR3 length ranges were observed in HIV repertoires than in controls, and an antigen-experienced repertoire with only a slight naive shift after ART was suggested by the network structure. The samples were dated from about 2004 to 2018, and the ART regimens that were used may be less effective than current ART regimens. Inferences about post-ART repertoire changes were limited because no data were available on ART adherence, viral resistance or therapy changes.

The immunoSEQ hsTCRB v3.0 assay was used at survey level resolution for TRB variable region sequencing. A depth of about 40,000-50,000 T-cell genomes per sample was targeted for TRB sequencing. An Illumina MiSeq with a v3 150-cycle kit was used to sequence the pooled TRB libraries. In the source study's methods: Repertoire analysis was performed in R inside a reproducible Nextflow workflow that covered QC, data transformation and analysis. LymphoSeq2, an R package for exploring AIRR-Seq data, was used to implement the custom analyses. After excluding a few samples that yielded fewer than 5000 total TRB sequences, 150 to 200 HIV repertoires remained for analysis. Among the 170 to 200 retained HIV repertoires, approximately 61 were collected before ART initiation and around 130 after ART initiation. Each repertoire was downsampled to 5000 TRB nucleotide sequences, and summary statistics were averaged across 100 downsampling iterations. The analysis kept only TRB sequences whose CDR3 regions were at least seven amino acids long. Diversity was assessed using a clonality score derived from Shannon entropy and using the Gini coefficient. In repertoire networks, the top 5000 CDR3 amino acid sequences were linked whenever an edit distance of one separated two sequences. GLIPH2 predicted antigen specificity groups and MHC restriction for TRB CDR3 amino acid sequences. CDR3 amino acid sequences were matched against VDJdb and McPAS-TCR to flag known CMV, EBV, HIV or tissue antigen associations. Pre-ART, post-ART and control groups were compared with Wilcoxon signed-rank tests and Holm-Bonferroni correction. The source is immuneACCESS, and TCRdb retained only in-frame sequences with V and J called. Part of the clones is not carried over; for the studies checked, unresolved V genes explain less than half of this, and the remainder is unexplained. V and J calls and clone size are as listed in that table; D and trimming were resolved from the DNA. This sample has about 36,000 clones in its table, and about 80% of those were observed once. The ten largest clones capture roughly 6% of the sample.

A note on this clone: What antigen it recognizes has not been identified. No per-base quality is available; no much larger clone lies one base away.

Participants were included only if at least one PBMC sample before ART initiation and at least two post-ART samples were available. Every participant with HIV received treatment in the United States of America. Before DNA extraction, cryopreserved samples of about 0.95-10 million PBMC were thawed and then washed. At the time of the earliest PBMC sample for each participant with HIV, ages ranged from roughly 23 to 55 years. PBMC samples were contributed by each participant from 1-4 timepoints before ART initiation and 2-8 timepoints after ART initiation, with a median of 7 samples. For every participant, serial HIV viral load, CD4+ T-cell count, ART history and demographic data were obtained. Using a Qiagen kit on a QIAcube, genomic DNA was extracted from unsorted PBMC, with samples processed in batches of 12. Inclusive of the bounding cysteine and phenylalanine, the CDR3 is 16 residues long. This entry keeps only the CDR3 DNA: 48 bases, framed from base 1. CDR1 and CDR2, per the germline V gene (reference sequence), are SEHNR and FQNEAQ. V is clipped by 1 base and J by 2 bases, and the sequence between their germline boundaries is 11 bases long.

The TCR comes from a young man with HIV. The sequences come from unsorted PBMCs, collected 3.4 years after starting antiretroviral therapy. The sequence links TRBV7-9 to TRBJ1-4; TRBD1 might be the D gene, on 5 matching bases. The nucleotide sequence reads TGTGCCAGCAGCTTAGGCAGGGCAGCTACTAATGAAAAACTGTTTTTT. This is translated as CASSLGRAATNEKLFF.